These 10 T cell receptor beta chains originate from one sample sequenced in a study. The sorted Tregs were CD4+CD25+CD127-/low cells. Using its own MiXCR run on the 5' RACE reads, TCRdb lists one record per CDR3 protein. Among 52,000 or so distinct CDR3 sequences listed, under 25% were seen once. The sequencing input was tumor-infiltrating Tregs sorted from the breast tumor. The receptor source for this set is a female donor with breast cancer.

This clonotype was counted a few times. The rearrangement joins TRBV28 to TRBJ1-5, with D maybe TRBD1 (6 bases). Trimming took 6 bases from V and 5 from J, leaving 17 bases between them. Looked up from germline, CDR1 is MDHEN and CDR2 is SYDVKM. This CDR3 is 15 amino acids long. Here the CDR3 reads CASSHSRGWDQPQHF. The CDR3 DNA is TGTGCCAGCAGCCATTCCAGGGGATGGGATCAGCCCCAGCATTTT.

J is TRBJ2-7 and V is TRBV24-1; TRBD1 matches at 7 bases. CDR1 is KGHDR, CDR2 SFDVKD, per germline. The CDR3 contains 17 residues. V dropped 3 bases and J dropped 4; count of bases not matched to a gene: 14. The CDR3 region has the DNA TGTGCCACCAGTGATCCCGGGACAGCCAAAGTCCGATACGAGCAGTACTTC. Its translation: CATSDPGTAKVRYEQYF.

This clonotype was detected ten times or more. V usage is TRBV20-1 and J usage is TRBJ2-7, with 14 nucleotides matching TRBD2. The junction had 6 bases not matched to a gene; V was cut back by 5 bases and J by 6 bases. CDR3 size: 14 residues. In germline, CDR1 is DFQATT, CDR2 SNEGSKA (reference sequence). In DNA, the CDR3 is TGCAGTGCTGTAAGGACTAGCGGGAGGAGCGAGCAGTACTTC. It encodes CSAVRTSGRSEQYF.

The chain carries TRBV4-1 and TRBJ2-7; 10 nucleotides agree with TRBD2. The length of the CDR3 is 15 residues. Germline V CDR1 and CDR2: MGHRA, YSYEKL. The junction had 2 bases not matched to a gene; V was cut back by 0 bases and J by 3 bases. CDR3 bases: TGCGCCAGCAGCCAAGAGTCTAGCGGGAGCTACGAGCAGTACTTC. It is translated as CASSQESSGSYEQYF.

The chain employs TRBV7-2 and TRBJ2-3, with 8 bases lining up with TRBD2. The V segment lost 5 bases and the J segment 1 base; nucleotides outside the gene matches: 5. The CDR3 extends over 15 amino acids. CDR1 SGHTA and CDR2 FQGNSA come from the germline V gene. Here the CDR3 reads CASSRTSSGTDTQYF. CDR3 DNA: TGTGCCAGCAGCAGGACTAGCTCAGGCACAGATACGCAGTATTTT.

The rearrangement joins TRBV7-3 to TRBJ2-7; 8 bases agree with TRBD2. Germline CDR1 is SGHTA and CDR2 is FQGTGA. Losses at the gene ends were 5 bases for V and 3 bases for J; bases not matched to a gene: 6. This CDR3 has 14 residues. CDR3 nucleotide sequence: TGTGCCAGCAGCGCAGTAGCGGGAAGCTACGAGCAGTACTTC. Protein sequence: CASSAVAGSYEQYF. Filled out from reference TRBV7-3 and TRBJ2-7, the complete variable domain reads GAGVSQTPSNKVTEKGKYVELRCDPISGHTALYWYRQSLGQGPEFLIYFQGTGAADDSGLPNDRFFAVRPEGSVSTLKIQRTERGDSAVYLCASSAVAGSYEQYFGPGTRLTVT.

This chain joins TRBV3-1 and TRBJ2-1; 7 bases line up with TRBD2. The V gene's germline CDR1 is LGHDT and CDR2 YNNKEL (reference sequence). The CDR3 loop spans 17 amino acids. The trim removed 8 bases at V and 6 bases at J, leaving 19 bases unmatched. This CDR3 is CASAPGQAGTGGNEQFF. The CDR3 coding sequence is TGTGCCAGCGCCCCGGGGCAGGCCGGGACGGGGGGCAATGAGCAGTTCTTC.

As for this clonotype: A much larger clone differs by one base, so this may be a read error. CDR3 bases: TGCGCCAGCAGCTCCGGACTAGCGGGAGGAGTTGAGCAGTGCTTC. Translating it yields CASSSGLAGGVEQCF. The genes are TRBV5-1 and TRBJ2-1; TRBD2 agrees at 14 bases. Per germline, CDR1 SGHRS and CDR2 YFSETQ. The CDR3 spans 15 residues. Full variable domain (outside the CDR3, taken from reference TRBV5-1 and TRBJ2-1): KAGVTQTPRYLIKTRGQQVTLSCSPISGHRSVSWYQQTPGQGLQFLFEYFSETQRNKGNFPGRFSGRQFSNSRSEMNVSTLELGDSALYLCASSSGLAGGVEQCFGPGTRLTVL.

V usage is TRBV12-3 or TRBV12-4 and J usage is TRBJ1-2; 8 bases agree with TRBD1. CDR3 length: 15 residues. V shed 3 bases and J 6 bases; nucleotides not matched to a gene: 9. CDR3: CASSFRQGNFDGYTF. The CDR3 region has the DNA TGTGCCAGCAGTTTCCGACAGGGGAATTTTGATGGCTACACCTTC.

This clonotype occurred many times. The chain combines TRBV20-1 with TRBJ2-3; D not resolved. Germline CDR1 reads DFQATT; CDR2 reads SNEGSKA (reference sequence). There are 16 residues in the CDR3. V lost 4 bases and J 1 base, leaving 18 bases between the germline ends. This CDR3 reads CSATLGHSGRTDTQYF. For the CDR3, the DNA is TGCAGTGCTACACTGGGTCACAGTGGGCGCACAGATACGCAGTATTTT.